This T cell receptor beta chain was found in a study of shared clonotypes between healthy human individuals. Study information: A donor's plate count was three for CD4 naive and three for CD4 memory; CD8 naive had two and CD8 memory one.

Study outcomes and limitations: All-four-donor shared clonotypes had higher generation probabilities than non-shared clonotypes did.

The method was immunoSEQ multiplex PCR; TCRdb's version includes in-frame clones alone and lacks a portion of them. The sample has some 1,100,000 clones, around 78% seen once. Remarks on this clone: Its antigen is unidentified.

The sequenced sample consisted of memory CD4+ T cells from PBMCs. Sample subset: CD45RA-negative fraction. The origin of this receptor is a man between 18 and 35 years old in good health. Some clones in this sample may be carry-over from other donors' samples.

CDR3 nucleotide sequence: TGTGCCAGCAGTGACCCACTGGTTTTAACGTCAGGCAATGAGCAGTTCTTC. This codes for CASSDPLVLTSGNEQFF. The chain couples TRBV6-1 to TRBJ2-1; D is undetermined. The CDR3 covers 17 residues. Germline V gene sequence: CDR1 MNHNS, CDR2 SASEGT. V dropped 3 bases and J dropped 6 bases, with 21 bases sitting between them.